This T cell receptor beta chain emerged from a study of blood T cells in healthy people across ages. The authors ran a second PCR of about 6 to 11 cycles using a sample-barcoded 5' primer and a J-beta primer mix. TCRdb re-analysed the 5' RACE reads in MiXCR, keeping a single row per CDR3 protein. Among hundreds of thousands of distinct CDR3 sequences, about 56% were seen once, and the ten largest hold around a quarter. The CDR3 extends over 10 amino acids. The ends were cut back, 8 bases at V and 4 bases at J, with 7 bases in the middle. From germline, CDR1 is DFQATT and CDR2 SNEGSKA (reference sequence).

This TCR was recovered from a man aged 40-49 years in good health. Material for sequencing was blood. The chain recombines TRBV20-1 with TRBJ2-3; no clear D gene. In DNA form, the CDR3 reads TGCAGTCCGTACGCAGATACGCAGTATTTT. This gives the protein CSPYADTQYF.